This is a list of T cell receptor beta chains from one sample in a study of cytomegalovirus exposure and HLA in healthy donors. Clones were sequenced by immunoSEQ multiplex PCR, and TCRdb holds only the in-frame ones, with some missing. This sample's clone table lists 150,000 to 200,000 clones. Sample: PBMCs. Receptor source: a woman aged 60 to 75 in good health and CMV-seronegative. The CDR3 runs from the conserved cysteine through the conserved F or W. The order of the fields is D gene, J gene, V gene, CDR3 protein, CDR3 DNA. D genes are given only for firm matches.

TRBD1 | TRBJ1-2 | TRBV11-2 | CASSLARLGQSYGYTF | TGTGCCAGCAGCTTAGCTCGTCTGGGACAGAGCTATGGCTACACCTTC
TRBD1 | TRBJ1-2 | TRBV6-1 | CASGGTGTGEGYTF | TGTGCCAGCGGAGGAACCGGGACAGGGGAAGGCTACACCTTC
TRBD2 | TRBJ2-7 | TRBV9 | CASSVGLAGYEQYF | TGTGCCAGCAGCGTGGGACTAGCGGGCTACGAGCAGTACTTC
TRBD1 | TRBJ1-5 | TRBV6-5 | CASSRTGGNQPQHF | TGTGCCAGCAGCCGGACAGGAGGCAATCAGCCCCAGCATTTT
. | TRBJ1-1 | TRBV5-1 | CASSFGLMNTEAFF | TGCGCCAGCAGCTTTGGACTCATGAACACTGAAGCTTTCTTT
. | TRBJ2-3 | TRBV6-5 | CASSLDLTDTQYF | TGTGCCAGCAGTTTGGACTTGACAGATACGCAGTATTTT
TRBD1 | TRBJ2-7 | TRBV5-4 | CASSAGQGNFYEQYF | TGTGCCAGCAGCGCCGGACAGGGAAATTTCTACGAGCAGTACTTC
TRBD2 | TRBJ2-2 | TRBV7-2 | CASSLRAGGLTGELFF | TGTGCCAGCAGCTTACGAGCGGGGGGGTTAACCGGGGAGCTGTTTTTT
TRBD1 | TRBJ1-4 | TRBV27 | CATRETGVFNEKLFF | TGTGCCACCAGGGAGACAGGGGTTTTTAATGAAAAACTGTTTTTT
. | TRBJ2-7 | TRBV21-1 | CASSKPRDRVVEQYF | TGTGCCAGCAGCAAACCGCGGGACAGGGTCGTCGAGCAGTACTTC
. | TRBJ2-7 | TRBV21-1 | CASSTRTTAVFLSYEQYF | TGTGCCAGCAGCACACGAACAACGGCGGTTTTCCTCTCCTACGAGCAGTACTTC
. | TRBJ1-5 | TRBV5-4 | CASSREGGDQPQHF | TGTGCCAGCAGCCGGGAGGGGGGGGATCAGCCCCAGCATTTT
. | TRBJ2-5 | TRBV5-1 | CASSLQGGRETQYF | TGCGCCAGCAGCCTACAGGGTGGCCGAGAGACCCAGTACTTC
TRBD1 | TRBJ1-5 | TRBV27 | CASSPWDRGGQPQHF | TGTGCCAGCAGCCCTTGGGACAGGGGAGGACAGCCCCAGCATTTT
. | TRBJ2-1 | TRBV5-1 | CASSFDSLYYNEQFF | TGCGCCAGCAGCTTTGACAGTTTATACTACAATGAGCAGTTCTTC
TRBD1 | TRBJ1-2 | TRBV30 | CAWSVTPDRAIYTF | TGTGCCTGGAGTGTAACACCCGACAGGGCCATCTACACCTTC
TRBD1 | TRBJ1-1 | TRBV18 | CASSPGQLNTEAFF | TGTGCCAGCTCCCCGGGACAGTTGAACACTGAAGCTTTCTTT
TRBD2 | TRBJ2-7 | TRBV29-1 | CSVARGGGSYEQYF | TGCAGCGTTGCCAGGGGCGGGGGGAGCTACGAGCAGTACTTC
TRBD2 | TRBJ2-2 | TRBV9 | CASSVASGRAGGELFF | TGTGCCAGCAGCGTAGCAAGCGGGAGGGCCGGCGGGGAGCTGTTTTTT
. | TRBJ1-3 | TRBV30 | CARATGGSGNTIYF | TGTGCTCGGGCCACAGGCGGCTCTGGAAACACCATATATTTT
. | TRBJ1-5 | TRBV12-5 | CASGDSPNQPQHF | TGTGCTAGTGGGGACAGTCCCAATCAGCCCCAGCATTTT
. | TRBJ1-2 | TRBV7-9 | CASSLPGGAGYTF | TGTGCCAGCAGCTTACCTGGGGGCGCTGGCTACACCTTC
. | TRBJ1-2 | TRBV7-8 | CASTWGPGDNYGYTF | TGTGCCAGCACCTGGGGCCCGGGGGACAACTATGGCTACACCTTC
. | TRBJ1-3 | TRBV5-6 | CASSRTTVSGNTIYF | TGTGCCAGCAGCCGGACGACAGTCTCTGGAAACACCATATATTTT
TRBD1 | TRBJ1-3 | TRBV5-1 | CASSRLIMTGGNSGNTIYF | TGCGCCAGCAGCCGTCTGATCATGACAGGGGGGAACTCTGGAAACACCATATATTTT
. | TRBJ2-7 | TRBV2 | CASSETGLEQYF | TGTGCCAGCAGTGAAACGGGTCTGGAGCAGTACTTC
TRBD1 | TRBJ1-3 | TRBV11-2 | CASSGWGQGFGNTIYF | TGTGCCAGCAGCGGATGGGGACAGGGTTTTGGAAACACCATATATTTT
. | TRBJ1-1 | TRBV5-1 | CASSGKTQGNTEAFF | TGCGCCAGCAGCGGTAAAACGCAGGGGAACACTGAAGCTTTCTTT
TRBD2 | TRBJ2-7 | TRBV2 | CASSEGRLAGGHEQYF | TGTGCCAGCAGTGAAGGGAGACTAGCGGGAGGGCACGAGCAGTACTTC
. | TRBJ2-7 | TRBV9 | CASSSGRSYEQYF | TGTGCCAGCAGCTCAGGGAGGTCCTACGAGCAGTACTTC
TRBD2 | TRBJ2-1 | TRBV5-5 | CASSPGGNSYNEQFF | TGTGCCAGCAGCCCGGGGGGGAATTCCTACAATGAGCAGTTCTTC
TRBD2 | TRBJ2-7 | TRBV19 | CASSIQTSGRFYEQYF | TGTGCCAGTAGTATTCAGACTAGCGGGAGATTCTACGAGCAGTACTTC
TRBD2 | TRBJ2-1 | TRBV7-2 | CASSRSGGASNEQFF | TGTGCCAGCAGCAGAAGCGGGGGGGCGAGCAATGAGCAGTTCTTC
. | TRBJ2-1 | TRBV2 | CASSESPTSSEQFF | TGTGCCAGCAGCGAATCCCCAACTAGTTCTGAGCAGTTCTTC
TRBD2 | TRBJ2-3 | TRBV6-1 | CASSGVAGPDTQYF | TGTGCCAGCAGTGGGGTAGCGGGGCCAGATACGCAGTATTTT
TRBD2 | TRBJ2-1 | TRBV4-2 | CASSQDPAGGRNEQFF | TGTGCCAGCAGCCAAGATCCAGCGGGAGGGCGTAATGAGCAGTTCTTC
TRBD1 | TRBJ2-7 | TRBV4-1 | CASSQTGLLSYEQYF | TGCGCCAGCAGCCAGACAGGGCTACTCTCCTACGAGCAGTACTTC
. | TRBJ2-7 | TRBV27 | CASSLSSTETFYEQYF | TGTGCCAGCAGTTTATCGTCGACAGAGACATTCTACGAGCAGTACTTC
TRBD2 | TRBJ2-1 | TRBV2 | CASWEGPPNEQFF | TGTGCCAGTTGGGAGGGCCCTCCCAATGAGCAGTTCTTC
. | TRBJ2-5 | TRBV7-9 | CASSLTMRREATQYF | TGTGCCAGCAGCTTAACCATGCGCAGGGAGGCGACCCAGTACTTC
. | TRBJ2-7 | TRBV27 | CASSQPGTPRYEQYF | TGTGCCAGCAGCCAACCCGGGACTCCTCGCTACGAGCAGTACTTC